The source of this T cell receptor (beta chain) is a study of T cell responses to AZD1222 COVID-19 vaccine. Here immunoSEQ multiplex PCR was the method, and the copy in TCRdb shows in-frame clones only, minus some. The profile covers approximately 76,000 clones, with around 88% appearing a single time and around 21% taken by the ten largest. Trimming removed 4 bases at V and 4 bases at J, with 9 bases between. Germline values: CDR1 KGHSH, CDR2 LQKENI. The CDR3 sequence is 13 residues long. General study results and limits: The donor group comprised mostly white British people and more females; the analysis possibly underestimated clonal diversity. Unmutated variant regions are reportedly the target of nearly half of TCRs that are spike-specific.

This clone was counted once. Its target is not known. This chain joins TRBV18 and TRBJ2-3; D is uncertain. Here the sequenced sample was peripheral blood, taken on day 0 of AZD1222 vaccination. The source is an adult in good health. CDR3 protein: CASSRDYSDTQYF. Here the CDR3 DNA reads TGTGCCAGCTCACGGGATTACTCAGATACGCAGTATTTT.